The rows below give T cell receptor beta chains drawn from one sample of a study of blood T cell repertoires in COVID-19. Clones were read by immunoSEQ multiplex PCR, and TCRdb kept only the in-frame ones, dropping some. The sample yields roughly 300,000 clones, 81% seen once. Specimen: peripheral blood. The receptors originated from a woman aged 55-70 years with active or convalescent COVID-19. Each CDR3 is given with its conserved first and last residue. The order of the fields is V gene, clone size, J gene, D gene, CDR3 protein, CDR3 DNA. D genes are given only for firm matches. Clone size is stated in some rows and not others, as once, few, many or a class when expanded.

v_gene: TRBV7-9; abundance: once; j_gene: TRBJ2-3; d_gene: NA; CDR3aa: CASSLGGSGSDTQYF; CDR3nt: TGTGCCAGCAGCTTAGGAGGTAGCGGTTCAGATACGCAGTATTTT
v_gene: TRBV29-1; abundance: few; j_gene: TRBJ1-1; d_gene: NA; CDR3aa: CSVWTPEAFF; CDR3nt: TGCAGCGTCTGGACACCCGAAGCTTTCTTT
v_gene: TRBV19; abundance: NA; j_gene: TRBJ1-5; d_gene: NA; CDR3aa: CASSIADQPQHF; CDR3nt: TGTGCCAGTAGTATAGCTGATCAGCCCCAGCATTTT
v_gene: TRBV9; abundance: NA; j_gene: TRBJ1-2; d_gene: NA; CDR3aa: CAGRNRGRPNYGYTF; CDR3nt: TGTGCCGGTCGAAATAGGGGCCGCCCTAACTATGGCTACACCTTC
v_gene: TRBV4-3; abundance: NA; j_gene: TRBJ2-3; d_gene: TRBD2; CDR3aa: CASSQGLRGSTDTQYF; CDR3nt: TGCGCCAGCAGCCAAGGTCTGCGGGGGAGCACAGATACGCAGTATTTT
v_gene: TRBV29-1; abundance: few; j_gene: TRBJ2-3; d_gene: TRBD1; CDR3aa: CSVEEGGQGTDTQYF; CDR3nt: TGCAGCGTTGAAGAAGGGGGACAGGGCACAGATACGCAGTATTTT
v_gene: TRBV7-9; abundance: NA; j_gene: TRBJ1-1; d_gene: NA; CDR3aa: CASSPLLGGGAEAFF; CDR3nt: TGTGCCAGCAGCCCCCTTTTAGGGGGAGGGGCTGAAGCTTTCTTT
v_gene: TRBV14; abundance: NA; j_gene: TRBJ1-1; d_gene: NA; CDR3aa: CASSQDIRTQAFF; CDR3nt: TGTGCCAGCAGCCAAGATATTAGGACACAAGCTTTCTTT
v_gene: TRBV29-1; abundance: NA; j_gene: TRBJ1-2; d_gene: TRBD1; CDR3aa: CSVEGDRVKNYGYTF; CDR3nt: TGCAGCGTTGAAGGGGACAGAGTAAAAAACTATGGCTACACCTTC
v_gene: TRBV19; abundance: NA; j_gene: TRBJ2-1; d_gene: TRBD2; CDR3aa: CASSPRSGRGGNEQFF; CDR3nt: TGTGCCAGTAGTCCACGTTCTGGGCGGGGGGGCAATGAGCAGTTCTTC